This TCR beta chain was sequenced in a study of siplizumab effects on memory and regulatory T cells. Study-wide results and caveats: In unstimulated cells, naive T cells appeared more diverse than memory T cells and seemed major alloresponse contributors. Sequences below about 10^-5 frequency were poorly captured, limiting mapping of alloreactive clones.

Worth noting for this clone: Its antigen remains unknown.

Profiling relied on immunoSEQ multiplex PCR, and the TCRdb table lists in-frame clones only, not all of them. Here the sample spans roughly 110,000 clones, roughly 95% being singletons. The CDR3 is made up of 17 amino acids. Per the germline V gene, CDR1 is SGHNT and CDR2 is YENEEA. The ends lost 0 bases at V and 9 bases at J; junction bases unmatched: 8. V is TRBV11-3 and J is TRBJ2-3; 14 positions agree with TRBD2. The TCR comes from a human donor in good health. Sequenced sample: non-Treg CD4+ T cells sorted from blood. CDR3 sequence: CASSLESGTSGGLTQYF. Written as DNA, the CDR3 is TGTGCCAGCAGCTTAGAATCTGGGACTAGCGGGGGATTAACGCAGTATTTT.